This T cell receptor (beta chain) was observed in a study of blood T cell repertoires in COVID-19. About the study: The samples span acute and convalescent COVID-19 from the United States, Italy and Spain. T cells, B-cell-depleted T cells, or PBMCs supplied cDNA or gDNA.

Trimming cost V 4 bases and J 7 bases; bases outside gene matches: 2. Germline CDR1 and CDR2: SNHLY and FYNNEI. This CDR3 is 13 amino acids long. Authors' analysis steps: Amplification with reference gene primers provided the estimates of nucleated cell counts. Only in-frame clones appear in the TCRdb table, and some are missing; sequencing was by immunoSEQ multiplex PCR. The V and J calls and clone size are taken from that table; D and trimming were inferred from the DNA. The sample lists about 150,000 clones, approximately 80% occurring once. This sequence joins TRBV2 and TRBJ1-4, with 8 bases fitting TRBD1. The sequence came from a man in his 60s with acute or convalescent COVID-19. Source material: peripheral blood. The CDR3 DNA reads as TGTGCCAGCAGTGCGACAGGGGTTGAAAAACTGTTTTTT. It specifies CASSATGVEKLFF.